Listed here are 26 T cell receptor beta chains from one sample, sequenced in a study of cytomegalovirus exposure and HLA in healthy donors. Vbeta (60) and Jbeta (13) primers were used in the PCR. The protocol was immunoSEQ multiplex PCR, while the TCRdb copy is restricted to in-frame clones and leaves out a portion. Its table records 45,000 to 55,000 clones. The specimen sequenced was PBMCs. The receptor set was obtained from a woman aged 50 to 60 in good health and CMV-seropositive.

The chain carries TRBV7-2 and TRBJ2-2; D is perhaps TRBD1 (6 bases). Trimming took 6 bases from V and 4 from J, leaving 15 bases between them. CDR1 is SGHTA and CDR2 is FQGNSA in the germline V gene. This CDR3 contains 15 residues. CDR3 in DNA: TGTGCCAGCAGTTACCAGGGACAAGTCACCGGGGAGCTGTTTTTT. Protein product: CASSYQGQVTGELFF.

This chain joins TRBV28 and TRBJ2-7, with 7 positions matching TRBD1. This CDR3 spans 14 amino acids. The V segment lost 6 bases and the J segment 3 bases; nucleotides outside the gene matches: 8. CDR1 is MDHEN and CDR2 is SYDVKM in the germline V gene. This CDR3 reads CASRSYRDSYEQYF. CDR3 nucleotides: TGTGCCAGCAGATCATACCGGGACAGCTACGAGCAGTACTTC.

The chain recombines TRBV6-5 with TRBJ1-2; 10 bases fit TRBD1. The germline V gene encodes CDR1 MNHEY and CDR2 SVGAGI. The CDR3 has 14 amino acids. V was clipped by 6 bases and J by 8 bases; unmatched bases: 9. CDR3 bases: TGTGCCAGCAGCCGATTGGGACAGGGGAAGGGCTACACCTTC. It specifies CASSRLGQGKGYTF.

The rearrangement joins TRBV10-1 to TRBJ2-1; TRBD2 agrees at 9 bases. Germline V lookup: CDR1 WNHNN, CDR2 SYGVQD (reference sequence). The CDR3 sequence is 20 residues long. Trimming removed 3 bases from V and 2 bases from J; junction bases left unmatched: 17. The CDR3 DNA is TGCGCCAGCAGTGAAACACCGGGACTAGCCTACTCCGGGCCCTACAATGAGCAGTTCTTC. It is translated as CASSETPGLAYSGPYNEQFF.

As DNA, the CDR3 is TGCGCCAGCAGCCGGGGACAGGGGGCGGTGAACACTGAAGCTTTCTTT. This sequence encodes CASSRGQGAVNTEAFF. V is TRBV5-1 and J is TRBJ1-1; 12 bases are shared with TRBD1. The trim removed 4 bases at V and 0 bases at J, leaving 4 bases unmatched. CDR3 length: 16 residues. The germline gives CDR1 SGHRS, CDR2 YFSETQ.

The chain recombines TRBV5-6 with TRBJ1-1; possibly TRBD1 for D (6 bases). Germline V lookup: CDR1 SGHDT, CDR2 YYEEEE. The CDR3 runs to 17 residues. The V and J ends lost 0 bases and 6 bases respectively, with 21 bases between them. The DNA of the CDR3 is TGTGCCAGCAGCTTGGAGCCTTTCAGGGGCCGCGCCGCTGAAGCTTTCTTT. Its protein product is CASSLEPFRGRAAEAFF.

The genes are TRBV4-3 and TRBJ1-1; the D is unclear. CDR3 length equals 14 residues. V was trimmed by 4 bases and J by 3 bases, leaving 12 bases between them. Per the germline V gene, CDR1 is LGHNA and CDR2 is YSLEER. CDR3 sequence reads: CASSLGIGDTEAFF. CDR3 nucleotide sequence: TGCGCCAGCAGCCTCGGGATAGGCGACACTGAAGCTTTCTTT.

The rearrangement links TRBV4-1 to TRBJ1-2; D is unclear. Germline V gives CDR1 MGHRA, CDR2 YSYEKL. V gave up 4 bases and J gave up 4 bases, with 10 bases separating them. This CDR3 has 13 residues. The CDR3 reads CASSRTEFYGYTF. CDR3 nucleotide sequence: TGCGCCAGCAGCCGAACTGAGTTCTATGGCTACACCTTC.

V is TRBV7-9 and J is TRBJ1-2; D may be TRBD1 (5 bases). CDR3 length equals 16 residues. V was clipped by 5 bases and J by 4 bases, with 20 bases between them. In germline, CDR1 is SEHNR, CDR2 FQNEAQ (reference sequence). As DNA, the CDR3 is TGTGCCAGCAGCGCTCACCTCCGGGGGGAAGGCTATGGCTACACCTTC. Encoded protein: CASSAHLRGEGYGYTF.

This chain links TRBV7-2 with TRBJ2-2, with D possibly being TRBD2 (5 bases). The CDR3 covers 15 residues. V was shortened by 6 bases and J by 0 bases, with 11 bases between the two germline ends. Per the germline V gene, CDR1 is SGHTA and CDR2 is FQGNSA. As DNA, the CDR3 is TGTGCCAGCAGTCCTACTAGAACGAACACCGGGGAGCTGTTTTTT. This sequence encodes CASSPTRTNTGELFF.

This sequence joins TRBV5-4 and TRBJ2-7, with D possibly being TRBD1 (6 bases). Germline lookup yields CDR1 SGHNT and CDR2 YYREEE (reference sequence). The V end was cut by 2 bases, the J end by 1 base, with 10 bases between. The CDR3 has 14 residues. CDR3 protein: CASSFDRQSYEQYF. The CDR3 region has the DNA TGTGCCAGCAGCTTCGACAGGCAGTCCTACGAGCAGTACTTC.

V is TRBV28 and J is TRBJ2-5; no clear D. The J call may be wrong; the DNA end is better matched by TRBJ2-7. CDR3 length: 12 residues. CDR1 is MDHEN and CDR2 is SYDVKM in the germline V gene. DNA of the CDR3: TGTGCCAGCAGTTTAGGTACCTACGAGCAGTACTTC. It is translated as CASSLGTYEQYF.

V gene TRBV6-5 combines with J gene TRBJ2-7; possibly TRBD1 for D (6 bases). The CDR3 has 13 residues. Per germline, CDR1 MNHEY and CDR2 SVGAGI. Between the trimmed V and J ends, which lost 5 bases and 3 bases, there was a span of 11 bases. This CDR3 is CASSPGQDYEQYF. CDR3 coding DNA: TGTGCCAGCAGTCCGGGACAAGACTACGAGCAGTACTTC.

The rearrangement links TRBV19 to TRBJ1-1, with D unclear. CDR1 LNHDA and CDR2 SQIVND come from the germline V gene (reference sequence). Trimming removed 3 bases from V and 4 bases from J, with 6 bases in between. The CDR3 runs 12 residues. The CDR3: CASSIRSTEAFF. In nucleotides, the CDR3 is TGTGCCAGTAGTATTCGTTCCACTGAAGCTTTCTTT.

The CDR3 nucleotides are TGTGCCAGCAGTGAAAAGGGACAGGGGGCTCGCGAGCAGTACTTC. Its translation: CASSEKGQGAREQYF. The chain joins TRBV6-1 to TRBJ2-7; 12 nucleotides line up with TRBD1. Trimming took 2 bases from V and 6 from J; bases not matched to a gene: 5. There are 15 residues in the CDR3. CDR1 and CDR2 from the germline V gene are MNHNS and SASEGT.

The V and J genes are TRBV7-2 and TRBJ2-4, with TRBD2 identical over 9 bases. J gave up 10 bases and V 1 base, and 14 bases lay outside the gene matches. Germline CDR1 is SGHTA and CDR2 is FQGNSA. This CDR3 has 17 residues. The CDR3 coding sequence is TGTGCCAGCAGCTTAGTTCTGCGGGGGGGCACGGGGGAAATTCAGTACTTC. This encodes CASSLVLRGGTGEIQYF. The whole variable domain, remainder taken from reference TRBV7-2 and TRBJ2-4, is GAGVSQSPSNKVTEKGKDVELRCDPISGHTALYWYRQSLGQGLEFLIYFQGNSAPDKSGLPSDRFSAERTGGSVSTLTIQRTQQEDSAVYLCASSLVLRGGTGEIQYFGAGTRLSVL.

The V call is TRBV27, the J call TRBJ2-5, with 8 bases that match TRBD1. Germline assignment: CDR1 MNHEY and CDR2 SMNVEV (reference sequence). The V segment lost 11 bases and the J segment 6 bases; nucleotides outside the gene matches: 11. This CDR3 contains 13 residues. The CDR3 DNA is TGTGCCGTAGGGGGTTGGGACAGGAAGACCCAGTACTTC. This gives the protein CAVGGWDRKTQYF.

The chain links TRBV18 to TRBJ1-6; no reliable D call. The CDR3 totals 14 residues. V was shortened by 3 bases and J by 6 bases, with 9 bases between the two germline ends. CDR1 and CDR2 from the germline V gene are KGHSH and LQKENI. CDR3 coding DNA: TGTGCCAGCTCACCGGCACAGCTTAATTCACCCCTCCACTTT. Its protein product is CASSPAQLNSPLHF.

The chain employs TRBV10-3 and TRBJ2-7; 9 nucleotides align to TRBD1. The CDR3 length is 16 residues. Looked up from germline, CDR1 is ENHRY and CDR2 is SYGVKD. The ends lost 5 bases at V and 4 bases at J; junction bases unmatched: 12. CDR3 DNA: TGTGCCATCAGTTTGGGGGCAGGGACAGGGTCATACGAGCAGTACTTC. This gives the protein CAISLGAGTGSYEQYF.

V gene TRBV14 combines with J gene TRBJ2-5, with a tentative D call TRBD2 (6 bases). The V gene's germline CDR1 is SGHDN and CDR2 FVKESK. Trimming pared 4 bases from V and 0 bases from J, leaving 15 bases between. The CDR3 runs 16 residues. CDR3 sequence reads: CASSPRMLAYQETQYF. CDR3 bases: TGTGCCAGCAGCCCCCGTATGCTAGCGTACCAAGAGACCCAGTACTTC. The full variable domain, with the rest looked up from reference TRBV14 and TRBJ2-5, is EAGVTQFPSHSVIEKGQTVTLRCDPISGHDNLYWYRRVMGKEIKFLLHFVKESKQDESGMPNNRFLAERTGGTYSTLKVQPAELEDSGVYFCASSPRMLAYQETQYFGPGTRLLVL.

The CDR3 loop reads CASSFLGQGGEQYF. The CDR3 DNA reads as TGTGCCAGCAGTTTCCTAGGACAGGGCGGCGAGCAGTACTTC. The chain carries TRBV28 and TRBJ2-7; TRBD1 agrees at 8 bases. Germline assignment: CDR1 MDHEN and CDR2 SYDVKM. Unmatched junction bases numbered 7, after V lost 3 bases and J lost 6 bases. This CDR3 is 14 amino acids long.

The chain uses TRBV7-9 and TRBJ2-1; perhaps TRBD1 as D (6 bases). The CDR3 runs 16 residues. Germline-derived CDR1 and CDR2 are SEHNR and FQNEAQ (reference sequence). Trimming removed 5 bases at V and 4 bases at J, with 18 bases between. CDR3 region: CASSPLLGQGYNEQFF. CDR3 DNA sequence: TGTGCCAGCAGCCCGCTTTTGGGGCAGGGGTACAATGAGCAGTTCTTC.

The chain has TRBV5-1 and TRBJ2-2, with 8 bases fitting TRBD1. In germline, CDR1 is SGHRS, CDR2 YFSETQ. The CDR3 covers 15 residues. V dropped 5 bases and J dropped 4; count of bases not matched to a gene: 7. The CDR3 sequence: CASRSGQGRTGELFF. CDR3 DNA sequence: TGCGCCAGCAGATCCGGACAGGGACGCACCGGGGAGCTGTTTTTT.

This chain joins TRBV28 and TRBJ2-1; TRBD2 is a possible D gene (5 bases). The CDR3 is 15 amino acids. V lost 4 bases and J lost 8, with 18 bases in between. Germline-derived CDR1 and CDR2 are MDHEN and SYDVKM. CDR3 coding DNA: TGTGCCAGCAGTTCTCCCAGCGGCGCATTGTATGAGCAGTTCTTC. Its protein product is CASSSPSGALYEQFF.

The CDR3 DNA reads as TGTGCCTGGGCGACGGGTACGGGCTATGGCTACACCTTC. The encoded protein is CAWATGTGYGYTF. V is TRBV30 and J is TRBJ1-2; D gene ambiguous. Trimming took off 5 bases at V and 4 bases at J, with 14 bases between the two ends. The CDR3 runs 13 residues. Germline V gene lookup returns CDR1 GTSNPN and CDR2 SVGIG (reference sequence).

The genes are TRBV7-9 and TRBJ1-1; the D is unclear. Trimming removed 1 base from V and 2 bases from J, with 5 bases in between. CDR3 length equals 13 residues. The germline V gene encodes CDR1 SEHNR and CDR2 FQNEAQ (reference sequence). The CDR3 DNA reads TGTGCCAGCAGCTTAGACAGAAACACTGAAGCTTTCTTT. The encoded protein is CASSLDRNTEAFF.